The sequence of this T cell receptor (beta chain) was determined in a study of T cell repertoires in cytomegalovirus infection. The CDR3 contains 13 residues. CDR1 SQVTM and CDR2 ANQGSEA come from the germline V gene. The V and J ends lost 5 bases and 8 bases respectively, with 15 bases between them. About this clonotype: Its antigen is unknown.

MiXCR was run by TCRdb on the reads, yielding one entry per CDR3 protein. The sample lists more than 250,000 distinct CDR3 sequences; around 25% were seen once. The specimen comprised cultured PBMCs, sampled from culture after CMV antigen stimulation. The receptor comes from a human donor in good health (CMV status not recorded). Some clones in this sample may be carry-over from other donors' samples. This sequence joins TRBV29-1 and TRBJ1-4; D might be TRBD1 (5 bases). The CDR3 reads CSVYETETEKLFF. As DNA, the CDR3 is TGCAGCGTTTACGAGACAGAAACGGAAAAACTGTTTTTT. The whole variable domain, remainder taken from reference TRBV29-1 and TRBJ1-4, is SAVISQKPSRDICQRGTSLTIQCQVDSQVTMMFWYRQQPGQSLTLIATANQGSEATYESGFVIDKFPISRPNLTFSTLTVSNMSPEDSSIYLCSVYETETEKLFFGSGTQLSVL.